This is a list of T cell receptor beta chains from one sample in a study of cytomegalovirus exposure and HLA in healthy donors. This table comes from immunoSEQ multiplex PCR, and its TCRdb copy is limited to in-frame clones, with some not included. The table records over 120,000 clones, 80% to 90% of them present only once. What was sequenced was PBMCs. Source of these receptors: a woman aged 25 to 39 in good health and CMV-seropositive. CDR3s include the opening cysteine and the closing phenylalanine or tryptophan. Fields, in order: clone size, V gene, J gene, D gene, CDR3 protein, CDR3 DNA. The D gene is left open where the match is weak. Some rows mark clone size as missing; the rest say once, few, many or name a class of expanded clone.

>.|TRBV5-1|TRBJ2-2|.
CASSLATLRSGELFF
TGCGCCAGCAGCTTGGCTACGCTGCGGAGCGGGGAGCTGTTTTTT
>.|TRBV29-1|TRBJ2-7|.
CSVGRGTGPYEQYF
TGCAGCGTTGGTCGGGGAACCGGGCCCTACGAGCAGTACTTC
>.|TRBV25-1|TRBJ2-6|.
CASSPPQYAGANVLTF
TGTGCCAGCAGTCCGCCCCAGTACGCTGGGGCCAACGTCCTGACTTTC
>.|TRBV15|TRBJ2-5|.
CATSPPRQGLKETQYF
TGTGCCACCAGCCCCCCCCGGCAGGGCCTTAAAGAGACCCAGTACTTC
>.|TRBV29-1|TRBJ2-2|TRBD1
CSVEDQGRGLGTGELFF
TGCAGCGTTGAAGATCAGGGTAGGGGGCTGGGCACCGGGGAGCTGTTTTTT
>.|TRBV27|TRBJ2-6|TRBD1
CASSRRDSVSGANVLTF
TGTGCCAGCAGTCGACGGGACAGTGTGTCTGGGGCCAACGTCCTGACTTTC
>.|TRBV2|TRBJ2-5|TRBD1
CAIGQGRFETQYF
TGTGCCATCGGACAGGGCCGGTTTGAGACCCAGTACTTC
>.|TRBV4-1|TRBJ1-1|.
CASSLEYQMNTEAFF
TGCGCCAGCAGCCTTGAATATCAGATGAACACTGAAGCTTTCTTT
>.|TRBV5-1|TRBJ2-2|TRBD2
CASSLRTGGDTGELFF
TGCGCCAGCAGCTTGAGGACCGGGGGGGACACCGGGGAGCTGTTTTTT
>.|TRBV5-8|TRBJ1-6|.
CASSGQKSYNSPLHF
TGTGCCAGCAGTGGGCAAAAATCCTATAATTCACCCCTCCACTTT
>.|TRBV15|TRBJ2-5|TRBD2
CATSRDPRQAGGKQETQYF
TGTGCCACCAGCAGAGACCCGAGACAAGCGGGAGGGAAACAAGAGACCCAGTACTTC
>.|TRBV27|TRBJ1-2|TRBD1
CASSLRTGNGYTF
TGTGCCAGCAGTTTGAGGACAGGGAATGGCTACACCTTC
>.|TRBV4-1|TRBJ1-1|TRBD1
CASSQAQQGIDTEAFF
TGCGCCAGCAGCCAGGCTCAACAGGGGATCGACACTGAAGCTTTCTTT
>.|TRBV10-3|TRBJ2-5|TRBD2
CAISQMAAGGAGETQYF
TGTGCCATCAGCCAGATGGCCGCCGGGGGGGCGGGGGAGACCCAGTACTTC
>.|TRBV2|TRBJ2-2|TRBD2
CASSGSSGSVGELFF
TGTGCCAGCAGCGGGTCTAGCGGGAGCGTCGGGGAGCTGTTTTTT
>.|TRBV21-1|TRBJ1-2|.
CASSSDGYTF
TGTGCCAGCAGCTCGGATGGCTACACCTTC
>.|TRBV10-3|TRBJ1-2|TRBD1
CAISGGTANGYTF
TGTGCCATCAGTGGCGGGACAGCAAATGGCTACACCTTC
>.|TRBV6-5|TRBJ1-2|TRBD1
CASTPRDRPLYGYTF
TGTGCCAGCACTCCCCGGGACAGACCTCTCTATGGCTACACCTTC
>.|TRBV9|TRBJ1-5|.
CASSGGGANQPQHF
TGTGCCAGCAGCGGTGGGGGGGCCAATCAGCCCCAGCATTTT
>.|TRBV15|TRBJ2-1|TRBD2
CATSNPGTSDYNEQFF
TGTGCCACCAGCAACCCGGGGACTAGCGACTACAATGAGCAGTTCTTC
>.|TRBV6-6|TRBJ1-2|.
CASSYVQNYGYTF
TGTGCCAGCAGTTACGTTCAGAACTATGGCTACACCTTC
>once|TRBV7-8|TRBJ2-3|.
CASSRKRDWGFPDTQYF
TGTGCCAGCAGCCGAAAGAGGGACTGGGGATTTCCAGATACGCAGTATTTT
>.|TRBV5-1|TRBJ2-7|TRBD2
CASSLEGGPSYEQYF
TGCGCCAGCAGCTTGGAGGGAGGGCCTTCCTACGAGCAGTACTTC
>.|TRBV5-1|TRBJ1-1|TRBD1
CASSPRDREDTEAFF
TGCGCCAGCAGCCCGAGGGACAGGGAGGACACTGAAGCTTTCTTT
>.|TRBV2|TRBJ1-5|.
CASSGQGKISPQHF
TGTGCCAGCAGTGGCCAGGGAAAAATCAGCCCCCAGCATTTT
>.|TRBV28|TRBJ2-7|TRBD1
CASRLRVTGAYEQYF
TGTGCCAGCAGGCTTCGAGTGACAGGGGCCTACGAGCAGTACTTC
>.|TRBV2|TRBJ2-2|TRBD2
CASRVRGLGTGELFF
TGTGCCAGCAGGGTCCGAGGACTAGGAACCGGGGAGCTGTTTTTT
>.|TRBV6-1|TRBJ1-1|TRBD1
CASSKTGADTEAFF
TGTGCCAGCAGTAAGACAGGGGCGGACACTGAAGCTTTCTTT
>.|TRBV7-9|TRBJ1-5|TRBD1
CASSFGQGRGGNQPQHF
TGTGCCAGCAGCTTCGGACAGGGTAGGGGTGGCAATCAGCCCCAGCATTTT
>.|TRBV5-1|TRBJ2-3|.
CASSDRQGEADTQYF
TGCGCCAGCAGCGATCGGCAGGGGGAGGCAGATACGCAGTATTTT
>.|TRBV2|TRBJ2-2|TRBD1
CASTGTGIVPGELFF
TGTGCCAGCACCGGGACAGGGATCGTCCCCGGGGAGCTGTTTTTT
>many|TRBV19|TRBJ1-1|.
CASSIVDLSEAFF
TGTGCCAGTAGTATAGTTGACTTATCTGAAGCTTTCTTT
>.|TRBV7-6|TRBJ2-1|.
CASSLSRGTYNEQFF
TGTGCCAGCAGCTTAAGTCGGGGAACGTACAATGAGCAGTTCTTC
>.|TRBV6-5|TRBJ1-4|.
CASSFGTNEKLFF
TGTGCCAGCAGTTTCGGTACTAATGAAAAACTGTTTTTT
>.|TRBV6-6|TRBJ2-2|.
CASSPMGLNTGELFF
TGTGCCAGCAGTCCCATGGGGCTGAACACCGGGGAGCTGTTTTTT
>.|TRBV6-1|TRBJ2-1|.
CASSETAGSYNEQFF
TGTGCCAGCAGTGAAACGGCGGGTTCCTACAATGAGCAGTTCTTC
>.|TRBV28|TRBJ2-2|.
CASSFWRTSNTGELFF
TGTGCCAGCAGTTTTTGGAGAACAAGTAACACCGGGGAGCTGTTTTTT
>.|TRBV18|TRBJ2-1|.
CASSVSGFSYNEQFF
TGTGCCAGCTCAGTGAGCGGCTTCTCCTACAATGAGCAGTTCTTC
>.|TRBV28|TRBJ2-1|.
CASSFNHNEQFF
TGTGCCAGCAGTTTTAATCACAATGAGCAGTTCTTC
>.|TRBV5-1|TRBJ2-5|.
CASSLEGVETQYF
TGCGCCAGCAGCTTGGAGGGGGTTGAGACCCAGTACTTC
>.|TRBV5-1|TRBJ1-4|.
CASSLGGATNEKLFF
TGCGCCAGCAGCTTGGGCGGGGCAACTAATGAAAAACTGTTTTTT
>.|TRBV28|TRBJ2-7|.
CASSSPGGPWEQYF
TGTGCCAGCAGTTCTCCCGGGGGTCCCTGGGAGCAGTACTTC
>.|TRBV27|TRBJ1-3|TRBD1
CASSPTGATGNTIYF
TGTGCCAGCAGCCCGACAGGGGCTACTGGAAACACCATATATTTT
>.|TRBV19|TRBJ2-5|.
CASSPWAGGETQYF
TGTGCCAGTAGTCCCTGGGCTGGCGGGGAGACCCAGTACTTC
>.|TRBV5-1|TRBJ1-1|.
CASSLTGNTEAFF
TGCGCCAGCAGCTTGACGGGAAACACTGAAGCTTTCTTT
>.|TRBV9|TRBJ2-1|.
CASSPSFGGRNEQFF
TGTGCCAGCAGCCCGTCCTTTGGGGGGAGAAATGAGCAGTTCTTC
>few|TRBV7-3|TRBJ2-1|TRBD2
CASSLTASGRGNEQFF
TGTGCCAGCAGCTTAACGGCTAGCGGGAGAGGAAATGAGCAGTTCTTC
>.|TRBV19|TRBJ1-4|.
CASKDGGGHEKLFF
TGTGCCAGTAAGGATGGAGGCGGCCATGAAAAACTGTTTTTT
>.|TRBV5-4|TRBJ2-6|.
CASSSGVPGLSGANVLTF
TGTGCCAGCAGCTCGGGGGTGCCAGGACTCTCTGGGGCCAACGTCCTGACTTTC
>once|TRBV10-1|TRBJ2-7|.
CASSRGGSYEQYF
TGCGCCAGCAGTAGGGGGGGCTCCTACGAGCAGTACTTC
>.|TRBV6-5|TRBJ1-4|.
CASSYSTGTRNEKLFF
TGTGCCAGCAGTTACTCGACAGGAACAAGAAATGAAAAACTGTTTTTT
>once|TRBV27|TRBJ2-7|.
CASCAIDSYEQYF
TGTGCCAGCTGCGCTATCGACTCCTACGAGCAGTACTTC
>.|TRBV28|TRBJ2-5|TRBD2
CASSPPGREPETQYF
TGTGCCAGCAGCCCTCCGGGGAGGGAGCCAGAGACCCAGTACTTC
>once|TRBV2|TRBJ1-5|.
CASGGEGNQPQHF
TGTGCCAGCGGGGGCGAGGGGAATCAGCCCCAGCATTTT
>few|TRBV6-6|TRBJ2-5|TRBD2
CASSYIARTRQETQYF
TGTGCCAGCAGTTACATAGCCCGGACTAGACAAGAGACCCAGTACTTC
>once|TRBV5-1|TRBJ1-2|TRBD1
CASSLAWGQARRHNYGYTF
TGCGCCAGCAGCTTGGCCTGGGGACAGGCTCGTCGACATAACTATGGCTACACCTTC